This entry concerns a single TCR beta chain. Its antigen is unidentified. One junction end does not reproduce the germline sequence, and a read error may be involved. Each donor was nominally healthy when sampled (though unrecorded immune exposures were likely). These data come from a study of cytomegalovirus exposure and HLA in healthy donors. Points from the study as a whole: An analysis done earlier found most TCR beta V segments productive about 87% or about 30% of the time. No immune exposure information besides CMV serostatus was available.

Amplification used 60 Vbeta primers and 13 Jbeta primers. The protocol was immunoSEQ multiplex PCR, while the TCRdb copy is restricted to in-frame clones and leaves out a portion. The sample lists about 120,000 clones; approximately 80% were seen once. The CDR3 runs to 15 residues. The germline V gene has CDR1 SGHDT and CDR2 YYEEEE. Sequencing was carried out using PBMCs. J is TRBJ2-6 and V is TRBV5-6; TRBD1 agrees at 7 bases. The TCR was taken from a man aged 35-49 years in good health and CMV-seropositive. The CDR3 loop is CASRLQGSGANGLTF. Here the CDR3 DNA reads TGTGCCAGCAGGCTACAGGGGTCTGGGGCCAACGGCCTGACTTTC.